This T cell receptor delta chain was found in a study of gamma-delta T cells after stem cell transplantation (dated by TCRdb to the mid-2010s). Library creation used RT-PCR. Sequencing relied on an Illumina MiSeq. The public reads were reprocessed by TCRdb using CATT, and rows of matching DNA were later combined. A total of around 850 delta-chain clones appear in this sample, approximately 1.5% of them only once. 77% of the sample belongs to the ten largest clones. This clone is regarded as large (0.1 to 1%). Its binding antigen is unknown. One base away there is no much larger clone; base qualities are not given. Inclusive of the bounding cysteine and phenylalanine, the CDR3 is 15 residues long. CDR3 DNA only is kept here, 45 bases in frame from base 1. At the junction V is shortened by 4 bases and J by 3 bases; bases outside the gene matches: 4. The germline V gene provides CDR1 GEAIGNYY and CDR2 EKD.

This chain joins TRDV2 to TRDJ1, and 13 junctional nucleotides match TRDD3. The clonotype was recovered from a human donor. It is not recorded whose cells these are; they may come from a transplant donor. Sequencing input: gamma-delta T cells. DNA sequence: TGTGCCTGTGATTTACTGGGGGATACGGCCGATAAACTCATCTTT. Its protein product is CACDLLGDTADKLIF.